Below, 9 T cell receptor beta chains from the same sample are listed, as sequenced in a study of CD8 T cells in ankylosing spondylitis. TCRdb passed the 5' RACE reads through MiXCR, listing each CDR3 protein once. The sample consists of 250,000 to 400,000 distinct CDR3 sequences, under 14% of them appearing once. Material for sequencing was blood, either unsorted or a sorted T cell fraction (not recorded which). These TCRs come from a female donor with ankylosing spondylitis or in good health (not recorded which).

This clonotype was seen ten or more times. J is TRBJ2-7 and V is TRBV15; D is perhaps TRBD2 (6 bases). The V gene lost 6 bases and the J gene lost 2 bases, with 20 bases spanning the gap. CDR3 length: 16 residues. CDR1 and CDR2 (germline): LNHNV, YYDKDF (reference sequence). CDR3 coding DNA: TGTGCCACCAGTATGCTCTTAGGGAGGAGAACCTACGAGCAGTACTTC. Protein: CATSMLLGRRTYEQYF.

This clonotype was seen repeatedly, ten times or more. The chain combines TRBV24-1 with TRBJ2-3; D might be TRBD2 (6 bases). This CDR3 has 15 amino acids. Germline V gives CDR1 KGHDR, CDR2 SFDVKD. Trimming pared 4 bases from V and 2 bases from J, leaving 12 bases between. Here the CDR3 reads CATSDRREDTDTQYF. The CDR3 DNA is TGTGCCACCAGTGACAGGCGGGAAGACACAGATACGCAGTATTTT.

This clonotype was recorded many times. The chain is built from TRBV20-1 and TRBJ1-2; D gene unclear. V was clipped by 0 bases and J by 6 bases, with 11 bases between them. This CDR3 is 13 amino acids long. CDR1 and CDR2 from the germline V gene are DFQATT and SNEGSKA (reference sequence). The CDR3 DNA follows: TGCAGTGCTAGAGATTCGGGGTCGGATGGCTACACCTTC. Its protein product is CSARDSGSDGYTF.

This clonotype was counted ten times or more. This chain connects TRBV3-1 to TRBJ1-2, with 7 bases matching TRBD1. Germline-derived CDR1 and CDR2 are LGHDT and YNNKEL (reference sequence). The CDR3 covers 15 residues. The V and J ends lost 6 bases and 0 bases, in that order; junction bases with no gene match: 7. The CDR3 loop is CASSRPGQPNYGYTF. The CDR3 region has the DNA TGTGCCAGCAGTCGACCGGGACAGCCTAACTATGGCTACACCTTC.

There are a few counts of this clonotype. This sequence joins TRBV12-3 or TRBV12-4 and TRBJ2-7, with a weak D call TRBD2 (5 bases). The CDR3 has 15 residues. Deletions cut 3 bases from V and 5 bases from J, with 17 bases between. CDR3 nucleotides: TGTGCCAGCAGTTTGGGAGTCCAATCTCGAGACGAGCAGTACTTC. Its protein product is CASSLGVQSRDEQYF.

This clonotype was seen repeatedly, ten times or more. The rearrangement links TRBV20-1 to TRBJ2-2; perhaps TRBD2 as D (5 bases). The CDR3 is 14 amino acids. CDR1 and CDR2 from the germline V gene are DFQATT and SNEGSKA (reference sequence). V lost 4 bases and J lost 2, with 11 bases in between. CDR3 residues: CSATRTFNTGELFF. Written as DNA, the CDR3 is TGCAGTGCTACAAGGACTTTCAACACCGGGGAGCTGTTTTTT.

This clonotype was recorded many times. The genes are TRBV3-1 and TRBJ1-5, with unresolved D. CDR1 LGHDT and CDR2 YNNKEL come from the germline V gene (reference sequence). The CDR3 has 15 residues. V gave up 1 base and J gave up 0 bases, with 7 bases separating them. Here the CDR3 reads CASSQGQYSNQPQHF. CDR3 DNA: TGTGCCAGCAGCCAAGGGCAGTATAGCAATCAGCCCCAGCATTTT. The variable domain in full, completed from reference TRBV3-1 and TRBJ1-5, reads DTAVSQTPKYLVTQMGNDKSIKCEQNLGHDTMYWYKQDSKKFLKIMFSYNNKELIINETVPNRFSPKSPDKAHLNLHINSLELGDSAVYFCASSQGQYSNQPQHFGDGTRLSIL.

In its sample, this clonotype was seen many times. The chain is built from TRBV5-6 and TRBJ1-2; 7 bases are shared with TRBD1. CDR1 and CDR2 (germline): SGHDT, YYEEEE. The CDR3 covers 13 residues. The V segment lost 1 base and the J segment 6 bases; nucleotides outside the gene matches: 3. CDR3 nucleotide sequence: TGTGCCAGCAGCTTGCGACAGGGAGATGGCTACACCTTC. Translated: CASSLRQGDGYTF.

This clonotype was found a few times. The chain recombines TRBV12-3 or TRBV12-4 with TRBJ2-3, with D possibly TRBD1 on 5 matching bases. CDR3 length: 14 residues. V lost 9 bases, J lost 4 bases, and 17 bases lay in between. CDR3 DNA sequence: TGTGCCAGTACCCCCAACTTCAGGGCAGATACGCAGTATTTT. Its translation: CASTPNFRADTQYF.